In its sample, the clone carrying this TCR beta chain was seen a few times. Germline assignment: CDR1 SGHAT and CDR2 FQNNGV. This CDR3 comprises 16 residues. V was cut by 5 bases and J by 5 bases, with 18 bases left in between. MiXCR was run by TCRdb on the 5' RACE reads, yielding one entry per CDR3 protein. This table has some 350,000 distinct CDR3 sequences, about 6.2% appearing once. This record belongs to a study of T cells after yellow fever vaccination. The sequencing used PBMCs, collected 5 days after the yellow fever booster vaccination. The chain is built from TRBV11-2 and TRBJ2-2; D not resolved. The origin of this receptor is a man aged 25-45 years who received the YFV17D yellow fever vaccine. CDR3 DNA sequence: TGTGCCAGCAGCCCTGGGGTTCCGAACCTGACCGGGGAGCTGTTTTTT. The encoded protein is CASSPGVPNLTGELFF.